This TCR beta chain stems from a study of identical twins. This clonotype was counted only a few times. Template switching added a universal primer binding site, and final cDNA carried unique molecular identifiers. A single record per CDR3 protein comes from TCRdb applying MiXCR to the 5' RACE reads. The sample yields 230,000 or so distinct CDR3 sequences, roughly 8.7% seen once. The sample was also linked to a second study, of yellow fever vaccine responses in identical twins.

The sequence was collected from a woman aged 18 to 35 in good health. The sequencing input was CD8+ T cells sorted from blood.

In DNA, the CDR3 is TGTGCCAGCAGTGATTGGGCAGGTGGTGGAAACACCATATATTTT. Translating gives CASSDWAGGGNTIYF. This sequence joins TRBV25-1 and TRBJ1-3; D unresolved. V lost 3 bases and J 3 bases, leaving 12 bases between the germline ends. Germline lookup yields CDR1 MGHDK and CDR2 SYGVNS. This CDR3 has 15 amino acids.